Below, 20 T cell receptor beta chains from the same sample are listed, as sequenced in a study of blood T cell repertoires in COVID-19. Assay: immunoSEQ multiplex PCR; the TCRdb copy retains only in-frame clones and omits some. Altogether approximately 210,000 clones are present, approximately 80% being singletons, with the ten largest covering approximately 15%. Sequencing input: PBMCs or T cells enriched from blood (not recorded which). These receptors were collected from a man aged 35 to 55 who had recovered from COVID-19.

The J gene is TRBJ2-7, the V gene TRBV12-3 or TRBV12-4; TRBD2 is a possible D gene (6 bases). The CDR3 is 13 residues long. Trimming cost V 8 bases and J 6 bases, with 17 bases left between them. The CDR3 bases are TGTGCCAGCCAAATGGACTATCAGGGCGAGCAGTACTTC. Residues: CASQMDYQGEQYF.

This clone appeared a single time. The chain recombines TRBV4-2 with TRBJ2-7, with a possible D match to TRBD2 (7 bases). In germline, CDR1 is LGHNA, CDR2 YNFKEQ. V was trimmed by 0 bases and J by 0 bases, leaving 9 bases between them. The CDR3 extends over 15 amino acids. CDR3 loop: CASSQERGASYEQYF. CDR3 nucleotides: TGTGCCAGCAGCCAAGAACGGGGGGCCTCCTACGAGCAGTACTTC.

The chain is built from TRBV18 and TRBJ2-1; maybe TRBD2 (6 bases). There are 15 residues in the CDR3. With 3 bases removed from V and 3 bases from J, the gap between germline ends came to 12 bases. In germline, CDR1 is KGHSH, CDR2 LQKENI. The CDR3 region has the DNA TGTGCCAGCTCACCGGGACTGCGGGTCTACAATGAGCAGTTCTTC. This translates into CASSPGLRVYNEQFF.

This clone ranks as medium-sized. The chain has TRBV28 and TRBJ1-2; 10 nucleotides align to TRBD1. J was trimmed by 2 bases and V by 5 bases; bases with no gene match: 2. Looked up from germline, CDR1 is MDHEN and CDR2 is SYDVKM. The CDR3 totals 14 residues. CDR3 sequence (DNA): TGTGCCAGCAGTAGGGACAGGGGAAACTATGGCTACACCTTC. This encodes CASSRDRGNYGYTF.

This chain connects TRBV5-1 to TRBJ2-5; tentatively, D is TRBD2 (5 bases). V lost 0 bases and J 2 bases, leaving 14 bases between the germline ends. Germline V gene sequence: CDR1 SGHRS, CDR2 YFSETQ. This CDR3 is built from 16 residues. CDR3 sequence: CASSLEGGYLQETQYF. In nucleotides, the CDR3 is TGCGCCAGCAGCTTGGAAGGCGGGTACTTACAAGAGACCCAGTACTTC.

The chain employs TRBV9 and TRBJ1-2; weak D call: TRBD1 (5 bases). The CDR3 contains 12 residues. Trimming took 1 base from V and 7 from J, leaving 8 bases between them. CDR1 and CDR2 from the germline V gene are SGDLS and YYNGEE. CDR3 in DNA: TGTGCCAGCAGCGTAATCGGGGGTGGCTACACCTTC. This sequence encodes CASSVIGGGYTF.

The chain links TRBV7-9 to TRBJ1-6; TRBD1 matches at 9 bases. V was clipped by 5 bases and J by 9 bases; unmatched bases: 5. The CDR3 is 14 amino acids. Germline V gene lookup returns CDR1 SEHNR and CDR2 FQNEAQ (reference sequence). The CDR3 loop is CASSDSTGGSPLHF. The CDR3, as DNA: TGTGCCAGCAGCGACTCGACAGGGGGTTCACCCCTCCACTTT.

The chain recombines TRBV28 with TRBJ1-2; 9 bases match TRBD1. V dropped 5 bases and J dropped 0; count of bases not matched to a gene: 16. This CDR3 is 19 amino acids long. Germline-derived CDR1 and CDR2 are MDHEN and SYDVKM. The CDR3 region is CASSQTAPGQGSTNYGYTF. The DNA of the CDR3 is TGTGCCAGCAGTCAAACCGCCCCGGGACAGGGATCTACTAACTATGGCTACACCTTC.

The chain has TRBV27 and TRBJ1-4; 8 bases are shared with TRBD1. V was clipped by 6 bases and J by 5 bases; unmatched bases: 8. This CDR3 region has 15 residues. Germline V gene data show CDR1 as MNHEY and CDR2 as SMNVEV (reference sequence). CDR3: CASRLTGGTNEKLFF. DNA of the CDR3: TGTGCCAGCAGGTTAACAGGGGGAACAAATGAAAAACTGTTTTTT.

The rearrangement uses TRBV2 and TRBJ1-5, with D perhaps matching TRBD1 (5 bases). Germline values: CDR1 SNHLY, CDR2 FYNNEI. V was trimmed by 1 base and J by 2 bases, leaving 6 bases between them. CDR3 length equals 14 residues. CDR3 sequence reads: CASSEGGRNQPQHF. The CDR3 bases are TGTGCCAGCAGTGAAGGGGGCCGCAATCAGCCCCAGCATTTT.

The table lists this clone with a count of one. The rearrangement links TRBV18 to TRBJ2-3, with 7 bases fitting TRBD2. The CDR3 contains 15 residues. The ends lost 3 bases at V and 2 bases at J; junction bases unmatched: 5. Germline lookup yields CDR1 KGHSH and CDR2 LQKENI. Here the CDR3 reads CASSPTAGPTDTQYF. DNA for the CDR3: TGTGCCAGCTCACCCACAGCGGGACCCACAGATACGCAGTATTTT.

The V gene is TRBV19, the J gene TRBJ2-7; TRBD1 agrees at 9 bases. Germline assignment: CDR1 LNHDA and CDR2 SQIVND (reference sequence). CDR3 length: 16 amino acids. The V gene end was trimmed by 4 bases and the J gene end by 2 bases; junction bases not matched to a gene: 9. The DNA for the CDR3 is TGTGCCAGTAGTACTATACCGGGACAGGGAGCCTACGAGCAGTACTTC. Its protein product is CASSTIPGQGAYEQYF.

The chain combines TRBV28 with TRBJ2-5; TRBD1 agrees at 9 bases. V shed 4 bases, J shed 3 bases, and the junction held 6 bases outside the gene matches. Germline lookup yields CDR1 MDHEN and CDR2 SYDVKM. This CDR3 has 15 amino acids. The CDR3 DNA follows: TGTGCCAGCAGTTCGCCGGGACAGGGAAAAGAGACCCAGTACTTC. This translates into CASSSPGQGKETQYF.

The V and J genes are TRBV28 and TRBJ2-3, with 10 bases aligning to TRBD1. The CDR3 is made up of 16 amino acids. Germline V gene sequence: CDR1 MDHEN, CDR2 SYDVKM. With 3 bases clipped from V and 3 bases from J, the junction kept 6 bases outside the gene matches. CDR3 nucleotide sequence: TGTGCCAGCAGTTTTATTGGACAGGGGGGTACAGATACGCAGTATTTT. It codes for CASSFIGQGGTDTQYF.

The genes are TRBV4-1 and TRBJ2-1; D is perhaps TRBD1 (6 bases). The V and J ends lost 0 bases and 3 bases respectively, with 15 bases between them. CDR3 length: 17 amino acids. Germline CDR1 MGHRA, CDR2 YSYEKL. This chain's CDR3 is CASSQDVPPDSYNEQFF. CDR3 DNA sequence: TGCGCCAGCAGCCAAGATGTCCCCCCGGACAGCTACAATGAGCAGTTCTTC.

J is TRBJ2-1 and V is TRBV14; 13 bases are shared with TRBD2. CDR1 and CDR2 from the germline V gene are SGHDN and FVKESK. After removal of 3 bases from V and 0 bases from J, the junction contained 11 bases not matched to a gene. CDR3 length equals 20 residues. Written as DNA, the CDR3 is TGTGCCAGCAGCCATAGGAAGGGACTAGCGGGATTCAGCTCCTACAATGAGCAGTTCTTC. This encodes CASSHRKGLAGFSSYNEQFF.

The rearrangement joins TRBV5-1 to TRBJ2-7, with a possible D match to TRBD1 (5 bases). This CDR3 is built from 14 residues. The V end lost 1 base, the J end lost 4 bases, and 12 bases lay between the germline ends. The V gene's germline CDR1 is SGHRS and CDR2 YFSETQ. DNA of the CDR3: TGCGCCAGCAGCTTGTCCCGACAGAGGTACGAGCAGTACTTC. Its protein product is CASSLSRQRYEQYF.

This clone was picked up a small number of times. The V gene is TRBV29-1, the J gene TRBJ2-1; 11 bases align to TRBD2. Trimming at V came to 3 bases and at J to 5 bases, leaving 6 bases not matched to a gene. This CDR3 spans 15 amino acids. CDR1 is SQVTM and CDR2 is ANQGSEA in the germline V gene. CDR3: CSVEPSGGRDNEQFF. CDR3 coding DNA: TGCAGCGTTGAGCCTAGCGGGGGGAGGGACAATGAGCAGTTCTTC.

The chain carries TRBV9 and TRBJ1-6; 8 positions agree with TRBD1. J was trimmed by 7 bases and V by 5 bases; bases with no gene match: 8. Per germline, CDR1 SGDLS and CDR2 YYNGEE. This CDR3 comprises 15 residues. CDR3 nucleotide sequence: TGTGCCAGCAGTGATGGACAGGGTCGCAATTCACCCCTCCACTTT. Its protein product is CASSDGQGRNSPLHF.

The chain links TRBV5-1 to TRBJ2-1, with 7 bases that match TRBD1. CDR1 is SGHRS, CDR2 YFSETQ, per germline. Trimming cost V 4 bases and J 4 bases; bases outside gene matches: 8. This CDR3 has 15 residues. The CDR3: CASSAGTANYNEQFF. CDR3 nucleotides: TGCGCCAGCAGCGCCGGGACAGCGAATTACAATGAGCAGTTCTTC. Full variable domain (rest looked up from reference TRBV5-1 and TRBJ2-1): KAGVTQTPRYLIKTRGQQVTLSCSPISGHRSVSWYQQTPGQGLQFLFEYFSETQRNKGNFPGRFSGRQFSNSRSEMNVSTLELGDSALYLCASSAGTANYNEQFFGPGTRLTVL.